Below are 5 T cell receptor beta chains sequenced from a single sample in a study of cytomegalovirus exposure and HLA in healthy donors. The study ran its PCR with 60 Vbeta and 13 Jbeta primers. Repertoires were generated with immunoSEQ multiplex PCR, while TCRdb's copy carries only in-frame clones and drops some. This sample carries around 130,000 clones, 88% of them seen once, and the ten largest clones take 0.5% to 0.65%. Sequencing used PBMCs. These receptors were collected from a woman between 40 and 50 years old in good health and CMV-seronegative.

The chain couples TRBV5-1 to TRBJ2-1, with D maybe TRBD2 (6 bases). The germline V gene encodes CDR1 SGHRS and CDR2 YFSETQ. V gave up 4 bases and J gave up 8 bases, with 16 bases separating them. The CDR3 is 14 residues long. CDR3 DNA: TGCGCCAGCAGCGGGGACTCCGGTTCCGATGAGCAGTTCTTC. As protein: CASSGDSGSDEQFF.

V gene TRBV13 combines with J gene TRBJ1-3; D perhaps matches TRBD1 (6 bases). Germline values: CDR1 PRHDT, CDR2 FYEKMQ (reference sequence). With 2 bases removed from V and 6 bases from J, the gap between germline ends came to 14 bases. The CDR3 length is 15 residues. CDR3 region: CASSLSPAGANTIYF. The CDR3 nucleotides are TGTGCCAGCAGCTTAAGCCCAGCAGGGGCAAACACCATATATTTT.

The rearrangement joins TRBV6-6 to TRBJ1-3; no clear D gene. The germline V and J ends were trimmed by 2 bases and 0 bases, with 11 bases remaining between them. Germline V gene lookup returns CDR1 MNHNY and CDR2 SVGAGI (reference sequence). This CDR3 is built from 16 residues. The DNA of the CDR3 is TGTGCCAGCAGTTACACATTCACAGTCTCTGGAAACACCATATATTTT. The encoded protein is CASSYTFTVSGNTIYF.

The rearrangement links TRBV5-1 to TRBJ2-5; 12 bases fit TRBD1. Germline lookup yields CDR1 SGHRS and CDR2 YFSETQ. The J segment lost 10 bases and the V segment lost 4 bases, leaving 8 bases of the junction unmatched. The CDR3 is made up of 14 amino acids. CDR3 amino acids: CASSPGTGGMDQYF. The CDR3 DNA reads TGCGCCAGCAGCCCTGGGACAGGGGGCATGGACCAGTACTTC.

The rearrangement links TRBV7-2 to TRBJ2-1; tentatively, D is TRBD2 (6 bases). Germline CDR1 reads SGHTA; CDR2 reads FQGNSA. CDR3 length: 16 residues. V gave up 5 bases and J gave up 2 bases, with 16 bases separating them. As DNA, the CDR3 is TGTGCCAGCAGCGAATGGGGGGAGGCCCCCTACAATGAGCAGTTCTTC. This gives the protein CASSEWGEAPYNEQFF.